Listed below are T cell receptor beta chains from one sample, sequenced in a study of shared clonotypes between healthy human individuals. Repertoires were generated with immunoSEQ multiplex PCR, while TCRdb's copy carries only in-frame clones and drops some. Of about 2,500,000 clones listed, approximately 94% are singletons. Sequencing was carried out using naive CD4+ T cells sorted from blood. These TCRs come from a man younger than 35 in good health. Each CDR3 is given with its conserved first and last residue. D genes are given only for firm matches. A clone size is listed for some rows: how often the clone was seen (once, few, many), or a class if it is expanded.

j_call | d_call | clone_size | v_call | cdr3_aa | cdr3_nt
TRBJ2-3 | . | . | TRBV28 | CASSFDRILTDTQYF | TGTGCCAGCAGTTTCGACAGGATACTCACAGATACGCAGTATTTT
TRBJ1-2 | . | . | TRBV30 | CAWSPPGKYGYTF | TGTGCCTGGAGTCCCCCCGGGAAATATGGCTACACCTTC
TRBJ1-1 | . | . | TRBV29-1 | CSVAVNTEAFF | TGCAGCGTTGCAGTAAACACTGAAGCTTTCTTT
TRBJ2-1 | TRBD2 | . | TRBV30 | CAWSVGLAGGPRFNEQFF | TGTGCCTGGAGTGTGGGACTAGCGGGAGGGCCCCGGTTTAATGAGCAGTTCTTC
TRBJ1-2 | TRBD1 | . | TRBV10-3 | CAISDDRVYGYTF | TGTGCCATCAGTGACGACAGGGTCTATGGCTACACCTTC
TRBJ2-2 | TRBD1 | . | TRBV19 | CASRDRGVGELFF | TGTGCCAGTAGGGACAGGGGTGTCGGGGAGCTGTTTTTT
TRBJ2-7 | . | . | TRBV29-1 | CSVAEIRSSYEQYF | TGCAGCGTTGCGGAGATCCGGAGCTCCTACGAGCAGTACTTC
TRBJ1-4 | . | . | TRBV2 | CASSEATTNEKLFF | TGTGCCAGCAGTGAAGCCACAACTAATGAAAAACTGTTTTTT
TRBJ1-2 | . | . | TRBV23-1 | CASSQSGEALGHYGYTF | TGCGCCAGCAGTCAATCGGGGGAGGCACTGGGCCATTATGGCTACACCTTC
TRBJ2-2 | . | . | TRBV6-1 | CASSGTLTGELFF | TGTGCCAGCAGTGGGACACTCACCGGGGAGCTGTTTTTT
TRBJ1-1 | . | . | TRBV7-3 | CASSPQENTEAFF | TGTGCCAGCAGCCCCCAAGAGAACACTGAAGCTTTCTTT
TRBJ2-2 | . | . | TRBV10-3 | CAIAHSGPRSTGELFF | TGTGCCATCGCTCATAGCGGCCCTCGGAGCACCGGGGAGCTGTTTTTT
TRBJ2-1 | . | . | TRBV7-8 | CASSLGGPNEQFF | TGTGCCAGCAGCTTAGGGGGGCCCAATGAGCAGTTCTTC
TRBJ1-1 | TRBD1 | . | TRBV5-6 | CASRGTRDRALVSTEAFF | TGTGCCAGCAGAGGTACCCGGGACAGGGCTTTAGTTTCCACTGAAGCTTTCTTT
TRBJ1-4 | TRBD1 | . | TRBV5-1 | CASSSTGVSNEKLFF | TGCGCCAGCAGCTCTACAGGGGTTAGTAATGAAAAACTGTTTTTT
TRBJ1-2 | . | . | TRBV12-2 | CALGIGYTF | TGTGCCCTGGGGATTGGCTACACCTTC
TRBJ2-3 | . | . | TRBV10-3 | CAIRSREGGGRTDTQYF | TGTGCCATCAGATCCAGGGAGGGCGGGGGCCGCACAGATACGCAGTATTTT
TRBJ1-1 | . | once | TRBV7-6 | CASSFDGSWGGTEAFF | TGTGCCAGCAGCTTCGACGGCAGCTGGGGCGGGACTGAAGCTTTCTTT
TRBJ2-7 | TRBD1 | . | TRBV27 | CARTGGISPLYEQYF | TGTGCCAGAACAGGGGGAATCTCACCCCTCTACGAGCAGTACTTC
TRBJ2-7 | . | . | TRBV7-9 | CASSFVGVSYEQYF | TGTGCCAGCAGCTTTGTCGGGGTAAGCTACGAGCAGTACTTC
TRBJ2-2 | . | once | TRBV5-4 | CASSLGETGELFF | TGTGCCAGCAGCTTGGGGGAAACCGGGGAGCTGTTTTTT
TRBJ2-1 | . | . | TRBV7-8 | CASSPPGEQFF | TGTGCCAGCAGCCCCCCGGGCGAGCAGTTCTTC
TRBJ1-4 | . | . | TRBV19 | CASTLGGREKLFF | TGTGCCAGTACGCTCGGGGGACGTGAAAAACTGTTTTTT
TRBJ2-5 | TRBD2 | . | TRBV9 | CASSLAGRETQYF | TGTGCCAGCAGCCTAGCGGGGAGGGAGACCCAGTACTTC
TRBJ2-7 | . | . | TRBV5-1 | CASSFSGSSQSEQYF | TGCGCCAGCAGCTTTTCAGGGTCTTCTCAAAGCGAGCAGTACTTC
TRBJ1-1 | TRBD1 | . | TRBV6-5 | CASSYDGTGGTEAFF | TGTGCCAGCAGTTATGATGGGACAGGGGGCACTGAAGCTTTCTTT
TRBJ2-7 | . | . | TRBV7-2 | CASSLEQGLSYEQYF | TGTGCCAGCAGCTTAGAACAGGGATTATCCTACGAGCAGTACTTC
TRBJ1-2 | . | . | TRBV2 | CASSEAVRGNGYTF | TGTGCCAGCAGTGAAGCTGTAAGGGGCAATGGCTACACCTTC
TRBJ2-5 | . | once | TRBV28 | CASQAGQETQYF | TGTGCCAGCCAGGCGGGCCAAGAGACCCAGTACTTC
TRBJ2-7 | TRBD2 | . | TRBV5-1 | CASSLTSGGYYEQYF | TGCGCCAGCAGCTTGACTAGCGGGGGCTATTACGAGCAGTACTTC
TRBJ1-1 | . | . | TRBV30 | CAWSPLRTGNTEAFF | TGTGCCTGGAGCCCCTTAAGGACCGGGAACACTGAAGCTTTCTTT
TRBJ2-5 | TRBD1 | . | TRBV27 | CASSQLGQGPETQYF | TGTGCCAGCAGCCAATTGGGACAGGGGCCAGAGACCCAGTACTTC
TRBJ2-7 | . | . | TRBV5-4 | CASSLQTTYEQYF | TGTGCCAGCAGCTTACAGACTACCTACGAGCAGTACTTC
TRBJ1-1 | . | few | TRBV19 | CASSITRTEAFF | TGTGCCAGTAGTATAACTCGCACTGAAGCTTTCTTT
TRBJ2-3 | . | . | TRBV5-1 | CASSLVDYGTDTQYF | TGCGCCAGCAGCTTGGTGGATTATGGCACAGATACGCAGTATTTT
TRBJ1-2 | . | . | TRBV28 | CATLAAGSYGYTF | TGTGCCACCTTGGCTGCGGGAAGCTATGGCTACACCTTC
TRBJ1-1 | TRBD1 | . | TRBV19 | CASSSGGSYGPEAFF | TGTGCCAGTAGTTCAGGGGGCTCCTATGGGCCTGAAGCTTTCTTT
TRBJ1-1 | . | . | TRBV11-2 | CASSRAGGNTEAFF | TGTGCCAGCAGCCGGGCCGGAGGGAACACTGAAGCTTTCTTT
TRBJ2-7 | . | . | TRBV5-1 | CASSFTGPYEQYF | TGCGCCAGCAGCTTTACAGGACCATACGAGCAGTACTTC
TRBJ1-2 | TRBD1 | . | TRBV4-1 | CASSQDVVGTGVLFF | TGCGCCAGCAGCCAAGATGTCGTAGGGACAGGGGTCCTTTTCTTC
TRBJ2-3 | TRBD1 | . | TRBV6-1 | CASRDRDTDTQYF | TGTGCCAGCAGGGACAGGGATACAGATACGCAGTATTTT
TRBJ2-2 | . | . | TRBV19 | CASSIIYTGELFF | TGTGCCAGTAGTATAATCTACACCGGGGAGCTGTTTTTT
TRBJ2-7 | . | . | TRBV4-1 | CASSQDDGTGDTYEQYF | TGCGCCAGCAGCCAAGATGATGGAACAGGCGACACCTACGAGCAGTACTTC
TRBJ2-7 | . | . | TRBV28 | CASSLGGLTNYEQYF | TGTGCCAGCAGTTTAGGTGGTCTCACCAACTACGAGCAGTACTTC
TRBJ2-3 | . | . | TRBV4-3 | CASSQDLMSRDTQYF | TGCGCCAGCAGCCAAGATCTTATGTCGAGGGATACGCAGTATTTT
TRBJ2-2 | . | . | TRBV27 | CASRKITGELFF | TGTGCCAGCAGAAAAATCACCGGGGAGCTGTTTTTT
TRBJ2-3 | TRBD2 | . | TRBV2 | CASSETRAGGQTDTQYF | TGTGCCAGCAGTGAAACCCGAGCGGGGGGCCAGACAGATACGCAGTATTTT
TRBJ1-5 | . | . | TRBV6-5 | CASSRTVGQPQHF | TGTGCCAGCAGTAGGACAGTGGGGCAGCCCCAGCATTTT
TRBJ2-3 | . | . | TRBV6-6 | CASSYRGDTDTQYF | TGTGCCAGCAGTTACCGCGGGGACACAGATACGCAGTATTTT
TRBJ1-1 | . | few | TRBV29-1 | CSVVNVPIREAFF | TGCAGCGTTGTGAACGTTCCTATCCGTGAAGCTTTCTTT